This T cell receptor beta chain comes out of a study of cytomegalovirus exposure and HLA in healthy donors. Clones were sequenced by immunoSEQ multiplex PCR, and TCRdb holds only the in-frame ones, with some missing. The table has approximately 170,000 clones, about 85% seen once; the top ten hold about 17%. The length of the CDR3 is 14 residues. The ends lost 3 bases at V and 8 bases at J; junction bases unmatched: 8. CDR1 and CDR2 (germline): SGDLS, YYNGEE. On this clone itself: What it recognizes is unknown.

General study points: In a later analysis, first-cohort TCR clusters were found to tend to co-occur in the roughly 120 validation repertoires.

The chain is built from TRBV9 and TRBJ2-1, with 7 bases aligning to TRBD1. Sequencing was done on a sample of PBMCs. The clonotype was recovered from a man younger than 35 in good health and CMV-seropositive. The CDR3 is CASSAQGTGDEQFF. The CDR3 DNA reads TGTGCCAGCAGCGCACAGGGAACAGGGGATGAGCAGTTCTTC.